These 29 T cell receptor beta chains came from one sample sequenced in a study of early T cells in non-severe SARS-CoV-2 infection (dated by TCRdb to the early 2020s). Libraries were built with 5' RACE. These reads were obtained on a NextSeq 500. TCRdb applied fastp at Q25 and MiXCR to the public reads, then kept only in-frame beta chains. Rows with a matching CDR3 protein are joined into one entry that keeps the most common DNA and genes. The sample records about 100,000 distinct CDR3 sequences, about 12% of which are singletons. 3.1% of the sample belongs to the ten largest clones. The sequenced sample consisted of whole blood. The receptors were sampled from an adult who was a healthcare worker with PCR-confirmed SARS-CoV-2 infection or an uninfected control (not recorded which).

The CDR3 coding sequence is TGTGCCAGCAGCTTAGCGTCCGCACACGGAGCATCTCCCTACAATGAGCAGTTCTTC. Translation gives CASSLASAHGASPYNEQFF. The V gene is TRBV7-6, the J gene TRBJ2-1; no firm D call. V lost 0 bases to trimming and J lost 2 bases, with 20 bases between them. The CDR3 has 19 amino acids. Per germline, CDR1 SGHVS and CDR2 FNYEAQ.

V is TRBV27 and J is TRBJ2-4; TRBD2 agrees at 7 bases. V lost 1 base to trimming and J lost 8 bases; unmatched junction nucleotides: 2. Germline V gene sequence: CDR1 MNHEY, CDR2 SMNVEV (reference sequence). The CDR3 has 13 amino acids. The DNA for the CDR3 is TGTGCCAGCAGTTTATGGGGAGGGGACATTCAGTACTTC. Amino acid sequence: CASSLWGGDIQYF.

The V gene is TRBV5-1, the J gene TRBJ1-5; 7 bases are a match to TRBD1. J gave up 5 bases and V 0 bases, and 8 bases lay outside the gene matches. Germline CDR1 reads SGHRS; CDR2 reads YFSETQ. There are 16 residues in the CDR3. The CDR3 coding sequence is TGCGCCAGCAGCTTGGCCGGGACAGTTGCCTATCAGCCCCAGCATTTT. Translated: CASSLAGTVAYQPQHF.

The chain recombines TRBV18 with TRBJ2-1, with 8 positions matching TRBD1. Trimming took 3 bases from V and 6 from J; bases not matched to a gene: 4. This CDR3 contains 14 residues. CDR1 KGHSH and CDR2 LQKENI come from the germline V gene. CDR3 sequence (DNA): TGTGCCAGCTCACCTGCAGGGGGCATCAATGAGCAGTTCTTC. This translates into CASSPAGGINEQFF.

This clonotype was detected a few times. The chain carries TRBV29-1 and TRBJ2-3; tentative D call: TRBD2 (5 bases). Germline loops: CDR1 SQVTM, CDR2 ANQGSEA. V was pared by 0 bases and J by 8 bases, with 6 bases between. This CDR3 comprises 11 residues. CDR3 bases: TGCAGCGTTGAAGACGGGGTTACGCAGTATTTT. It encodes CSVEDGVTQYF.

This clonotype came up a few times. This chain joins TRBV10-3 and TRBJ1-6, with 8 positions matching TRBD1. Germline trimming cut 10 bases from V and 5 bases from J; bases unmatched to any gene: 7. The CDR3 loop spans 14 amino acids. CDR1 is ENHRY, CDR2 SYGVKD, per germline. Here the CDR3 DNA reads TGTGCCACCCAGGGGGCGCCGAATAATTCACCCCTCCACTTT. This codes for CATQGAPNNSPLHF.

The rearrangement uses TRBV6-6 and TRBJ1-2, with D uncertain. Germline CDR1 is MNHNY and CDR2 is SVGAGI (reference sequence). The CDR3 runs 14 residues. V gave up 2 bases and J gave up 3 bases, with 10 bases separating them. CDR3 in amino acids: CASSYEQLYYGYTF. The CDR3 DNA reads as TGTGCCAGCAGTTACGAGCAGCTATACTATGGCTACACCTTC.

This clonotype was seen repeatedly, ten times or more. The genes are TRBV2 and TRBJ2-5; D remains unclear. Germline values: CDR1 SNHLY, CDR2 FYNNEI. Trimming shortened V by 5 bases and J by 2 bases, and 6 bases separated the two germline ends. The length of the CDR3 is 12 residues. The CDR3 here is CASSSRQETQYF. The DNA for the CDR3 is TGTGCCAGCAGTTCAAGGCAAGAGACCCAGTACTTC.

This clonotype has only one observation. This may stem from a read error, because a much larger clone lies one nucleotide away. The chain joins TRBV27 to TRBJ2-4, with TRBD1 matching over 7 bases. Looked up from germline, CDR1 is MNHEY and CDR2 is SMNVEV (reference sequence). The CDR3 contains 16 residues. The CDR3 sequence: CASSSGQPLAKNIRYF. The CDR3 coding sequence is TGTGCCAGCAGTTCGGGACAGCCGTTAGCCAAAAACATTCGGTACTTC.

The chain joins TRBV20-1 to TRBJ2-1, with D uncertain. Germline V gene sequence: CDR1 DFQATT, CDR2 SNEGSKA (reference sequence). Trimming shortened V by 0 bases and J by 1 base, and 16 bases separated the two germline ends. This CDR3 has 17 amino acids. The CDR3 is CSARDLRERLSYNEQFF. The CDR3 DNA reads TGCAGTGCTAGAGATCTCCGTGAGCGCCTATCCTACAATGAGCAGTTCTTC.

This chain uses TRBV5-8 with TRBJ2-1, with 13 bases aligning to TRBD2. The CDR3 is made up of 18 amino acids. CDR1 is SGHTS and CDR2 is YDEGEE in the germline V gene. With V trimmed by 4 bases and J by 1 base, 8 bases remained unmatched. CDR3 protein: CASSVEGTSGASYNEQFF. The DNA for the CDR3 is TGTGCCAGCAGCGTGGAGGGGACTAGCGGGGCGTCCTACAATGAGCAGTTCTTC.

In this sample, this clonotype turned up many times. This rearrangement joins TRBV5-6 to TRBJ2-3; D uncertain. The CDR3 consists of 13 residues. Trimming shortened V by 5 bases and J by 3 bases, and 10 bases separated the two germline ends. Per germline, CDR1 SGHDT and CDR2 YYEEEE. DNA for the CDR3: TGTGCCAGCAGATTGCCCTCGACAGATACGCAGTATTTT. Translation: CASRLPSTDTQYF.

The V and J genes are TRBV10-3 and TRBJ1-2; no clear D. The CDR3 is made up of 13 amino acids. Between the trimmed V and J ends, which lost 3 bases and 6 bases, there was a span of 11 bases. Germline V lookup: CDR1 ENHRY, CDR2 SYGVKD. Written as DNA, the CDR3 is TGTGCCATCAGTGAAGACGGTCAGAATGGCTACACCTTC. Its protein product is CAISEDGQNGYTF.

This clonotype has just a few counts. This chain links TRBV12-2 with TRBJ1-5; the table names TRBD1, a call not compared with the DNA. TRBV12-2 counts as a pseudogene. This CDR3 contains 18 residues. CDR3 region: CASRPSLRAGTGNQPQHF. DNA of the CDR3: TGTGCAAGTCGCCCCTCGCTCCGCGCGGGGACCGGGAATCAGCCCCAGCATTTT.

This clonotype has at least ten counts. The V and J genes are TRBV20-1 and TRBJ2-1; 12 bases align to TRBD2. In germline, CDR1 is DFQATT, CDR2 SNEGSKA (reference sequence). The CDR3 has 17 amino acids. Germline trimming cut 5 bases from V and 0 bases from J; bases unmatched to any gene: 8. In DNA, the CDR3 is TGCAGTGCTCCGGGACTAGCGGGTCTAAGCTCCTACAATGAGCAGTTCTTC. Translating it yields CSAPGLAGLSSYNEQFF.

This chain's CDR3 is CSARDPLAGDNEQFF. Here the CDR3 DNA reads TGCAGTGCTAGAGATCCTCTAGCGGGGGACAATGAGCAGTTCTTC. The V and J genes are TRBV20-1 and TRBJ2-1; 10 bases match TRBD2. Germline assignment: CDR1 DFQATT and CDR2 SNEGSKA (reference sequence). This CDR3 comprises 15 residues. The J segment lost 5 bases and the V segment lost 0 bases, leaving 4 bases of the junction unmatched.

The V and J genes are TRBV19 and TRBJ2-1; a weak D match, TRBD2 (6 bases). The V end was cut by 1 base, the J end by 8 bases, with 15 bases between. The CDR3 loop spans 15 amino acids. The germline V gene encodes CDR1 LNHDA and CDR2 SQIVND (reference sequence). This chain's CDR3 is CASSIGGLQADEQFF. The CDR3 DNA sequence: TGTGCCAGTAGTATAGGGGGACTCCAAGCCGATGAGCAGTTCTTC.

This clonotype was picked up many times. CDR3 residues: CASSLGSMGGRGTEAFF. In DNA form, the CDR3 reads TGTGCCAGCAGCTTAGGATCGATGGGGGGACGCGGCACTGAAGCTTTCTTT. The J gene is TRBJ1-1, the V gene TRBV7-9; TRBD1 might be the D (5 bases). Germline V lookup: CDR1 SEHNR, CDR2 FQNEAQ (reference sequence). Deletions cut 1 base from V and 4 bases from J, with 19 bases between. The CDR3 sequence is 17 residues long.

This chain uses TRBV6-5 with TRBJ2-3; D remains ambiguous. Trimming shortened V by 7 bases and J by 0 bases, and 17 bases separated the two germline ends. The CDR3 has 16 amino acids. Germline-derived CDR1 and CDR2 are MNHEY and SVGAGI. The CDR3 loop reads CASIPRAEYSTDTQYF. The CDR3, as DNA: TGTGCCAGCATCCCGCGAGCAGAATATAGCACAGATACGCAGTATTTT.

This clonotype occurred many times. V gene TRBV28 combines with J gene TRBJ2-2, with D perhaps matching TRBD1 or TRBD2 (7 bases each). Trimming cost V 3 bases and J 5 bases, with 19 bases left between them. The CDR3 runs 17 residues. Germline CDR1 reads MDHEN; CDR2 reads SYDVKM. CDR3 nucleotide sequence: TGTGCCAGCAGTTTTCTTGGGAGGGACAGAGGTACCGGGGAGCTGTTTTTT. Its protein is CASSFLGRDRGTGELFF.

This clonotype was picked up many times. The CDR3 DNA reads as TGTGCCAGCACCATGTTTGATACGCAGTATTTT. Translation: CASTMFDTQYF. V gene TRBV6-5 combines with J gene TRBJ2-3; D not certain. Germline assignment: CDR1 MNHEY and CDR2 SVGAGI. The CDR3 length is 11 residues. The ends were cut back, 7 bases at V and 6 bases at J, with 8 bases in the middle.

This clonotype was found many times. The chain has TRBV27 and TRBJ2-7, with unresolved D. The CDR3 contains 14 residues. V lost 3 bases and J 6 bases, leaving 15 bases between the germline ends. Germline CDR1 reads MNHEY; CDR2 reads SMNVEV (reference sequence). The chain's CDR3 is CASSFSNPPGEQYF. The CDR3 DNA follows: TGTGCCAGCAGTTTCTCTAACCCCCCGGGCGAGCAGTACTTC.

The genes are TRBV7-9 and TRBJ2-1, with D perhaps TRBD2 (7 bases). This CDR3 spans 15 amino acids. Germline CDR1 and CDR2: SEHNR and FQNEAQ (reference sequence). The V gene lost 5 bases and the J gene lost 3 bases, with 14 bases spanning the gap. As DNA, the CDR3 is TGTGCCAGCAGCCCCAACAGGGAGGGCTACAATGAGCAGTTCTTC. Protein product: CASSPNREGYNEQFF.

The chain is built from TRBV28 and TRBJ1-1; no clear D. In germline, CDR1 is MDHEN, CDR2 SYDVKM. The V and J ends lost 7 bases and 0 bases respectively, with 3 bases between them. This CDR3 has 11 amino acids. The DNA of the CDR3 is TGTGCCAGCAAGTTGAACACTGAAGCTTTCTTT. This sequence encodes CASKLNTEAFF.

This clonotype was seen repeatedly, ten times or more. The J gene is TRBJ1-5, the V gene TRBV6-1; a weak D match, TRBD1 (5 bases). Germline V gene sequence: CDR1 MNHNS, CDR2 SASEGT. The CDR3 is 18 residues long. The ends were cut back, 4 bases at V and 6 bases at J, with 25 bases in the middle. The CDR3 spells CASSGRGGRFGLSQPQHF. The CDR3 DNA sequence: TGTGCCAGCAGTGGGAGGGGAGGAAGATTCGGTTTAAGTCAGCCCCAGCATTTT.

This chain links TRBV28 with TRBJ2-7; 11 bases agree with TRBD1. From germline, CDR1 is MDHEN and CDR2 SYDVKM. V dropped 8 bases and J dropped 4; count of bases not matched to a gene: 13. This CDR3 contains 16 residues. The CDR3 DNA sequence: TGTGCCAGCGCCAAGGTGACCGGGACAGGGGGTTACGAGCAGTACTTC. Protein sequence: CASAKVTGTGGYEQYF.

This chain uses TRBV3-1 with TRBJ2-3; no clear D gene. V lost 4 bases to trimming and J lost 2 bases, with 10 bases between them. The CDR3 is made up of 14 amino acids. Germline assignment: CDR1 LGHDT and CDR2 YNNKEL (reference sequence). The DNA for the CDR3 is TGTGCCAGCAGCCGTTACTTGGACACAGATACGCAGTATTTT. Residues: CASSRYLDTDTQYF.

The chain recombines TRBV12-5 with TRBJ2-7; 12 bases map to TRBD2. Germline CDR1 LGHNT, CDR2 FRNRAP. Losses at the gene ends were 4 bases for V and 0 bases for J; bases not matched to a gene: 7. The CDR3 consists of 17 residues. For the CDR3, the DNA is TGTGCTAGTGGTTACTGGCTAGCGGGAGGGCCCTCCTACGAGCAGTACTTC. It specifies CASGYWLAGGPSYEQYF. The full variable domain, completed using reference TRBV12-5 and TRBJ2-7, is DARVTQTPRHKVTEMGQEVTMRCQPILGHNTVFWYRQTMMQGLELLAYFRNRAPLDDSGMPKDRFSAEMPDATLATLKIQPSEPRDSAVYFCASGYWLAGGPSYEQYFGPGTRLTVT.

This sequence joins TRBV3-1 and TRBJ1-1; D is possibly TRBD1 (6 bases). Germline assignment: CDR1 LGHDT and CDR2 YNNKEL (reference sequence). V lost 2 bases to trimming and J lost 7 bases, with 11 bases between them. CDR3 length: 13 residues. As DNA, the CDR3 is TGTGCCAGCAGCCAACAGGGGTCGGGTGAAGCTTTCTTT. Its translation is CASSQQGSGEAFF.